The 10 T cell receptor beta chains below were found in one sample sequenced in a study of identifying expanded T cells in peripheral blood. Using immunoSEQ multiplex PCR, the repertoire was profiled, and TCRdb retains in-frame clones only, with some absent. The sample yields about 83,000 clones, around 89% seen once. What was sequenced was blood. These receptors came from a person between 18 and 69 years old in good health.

CDR3 bases: TGTGCCAGCAGTTACTCAACAGGGATGAAACAGCCCCAGCATTTT. This gives the protein CASSYSTGMKQPQHF. This sequence joins TRBV6-5 and TRBJ1-5; tentatively, D is TRBD1 (6 bases). The CDR3 length is 15 residues. CDR1 is MNHEY, CDR2 SVGAGI, per germline. The germline V and J ends were trimmed by 0 bases and 7 bases, with 13 bases remaining between them.

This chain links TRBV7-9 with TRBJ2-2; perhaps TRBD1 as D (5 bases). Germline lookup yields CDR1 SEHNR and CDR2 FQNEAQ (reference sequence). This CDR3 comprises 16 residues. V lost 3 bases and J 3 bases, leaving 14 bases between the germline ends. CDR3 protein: CASSFSASRDTGELFF. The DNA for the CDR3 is TGTGCCAGCAGCTTTTCAGCCTCCAGGGACACCGGGGAGCTGTTTTTT. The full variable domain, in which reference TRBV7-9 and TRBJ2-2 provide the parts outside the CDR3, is DTGVSQNPRHKITKRGQNVTFRCDPISEHNRLYWYRQTLGQGPEFLTYFQNEAQLEKSRLLSDRFSAERPKGSFSTLEIQRTEQGDSAMYLCASSFSASRDTGELFFGEGSRLTVL.

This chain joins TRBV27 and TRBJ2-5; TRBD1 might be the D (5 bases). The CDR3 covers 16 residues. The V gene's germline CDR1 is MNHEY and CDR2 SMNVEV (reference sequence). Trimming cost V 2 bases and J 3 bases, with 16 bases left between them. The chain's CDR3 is CASSLRAGYEEETQYF. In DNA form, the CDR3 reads TGTGCCAGCAGTTTAAGGGCAGGGTACGAGGAAGAGACCCAGTACTTC.

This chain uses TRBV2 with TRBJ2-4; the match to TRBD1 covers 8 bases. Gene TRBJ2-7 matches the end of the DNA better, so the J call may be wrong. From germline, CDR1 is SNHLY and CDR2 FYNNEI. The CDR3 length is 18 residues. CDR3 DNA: TGTGCCAGCAGGCTAGGACAGGGCGGCTTCACATTTACCTACGAGCAGTACTTC. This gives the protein CASRLGQGGFTFTYEQYF.

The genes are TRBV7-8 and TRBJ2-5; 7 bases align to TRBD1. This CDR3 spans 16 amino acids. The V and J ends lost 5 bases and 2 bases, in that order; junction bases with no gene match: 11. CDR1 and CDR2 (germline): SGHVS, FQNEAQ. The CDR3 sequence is CASSTPVTGKQETQYF. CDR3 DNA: TGTGCCAGCAGCACGCCCGTGACAGGGAAGCAAGAGACCCAGTACTTC.

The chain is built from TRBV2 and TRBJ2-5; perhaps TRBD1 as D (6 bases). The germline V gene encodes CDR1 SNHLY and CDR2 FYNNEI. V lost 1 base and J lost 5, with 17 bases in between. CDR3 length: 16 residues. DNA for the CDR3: TGTGCCAGCAGTGAAGTCATGGGTCAGAGGGGGGAGACCCAGTACTTC. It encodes CASSEVMGQRGETQYF. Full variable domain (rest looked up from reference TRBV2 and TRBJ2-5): EPEVTQTPSHQVTQMGQEVILRCVPISNHLYFYWYRQILGQKVEFLVSFYNNEISEKSEIFDDQFSVERPDGSNFTLKIRSTKLEDSAMYFCASSEVMGQRGETQYFGPGTRLLVL.

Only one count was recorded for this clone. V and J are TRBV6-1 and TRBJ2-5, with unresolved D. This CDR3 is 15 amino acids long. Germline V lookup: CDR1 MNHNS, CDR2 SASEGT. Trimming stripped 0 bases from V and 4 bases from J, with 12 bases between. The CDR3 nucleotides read TGTGCCAGCAGTGAAGCGCTTTGGGAAGGAGAGACCCAGTACTTC. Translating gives CASSEALWEGETQYF.

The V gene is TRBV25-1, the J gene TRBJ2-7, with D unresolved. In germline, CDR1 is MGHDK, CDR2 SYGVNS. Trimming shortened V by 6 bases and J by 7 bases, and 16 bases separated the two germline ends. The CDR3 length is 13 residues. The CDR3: CASSDPTRWEQYF. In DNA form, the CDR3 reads TGTGCCAGCAGCGATCCTACAAGGTGGGAGCAGTACTTC.

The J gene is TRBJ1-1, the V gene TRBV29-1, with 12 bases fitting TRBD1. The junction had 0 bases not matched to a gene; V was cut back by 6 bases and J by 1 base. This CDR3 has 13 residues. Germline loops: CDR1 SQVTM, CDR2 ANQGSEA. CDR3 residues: CSVGQGANTEAFF. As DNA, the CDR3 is TGCAGCGTGGGACAGGGGGCGAACACTGAAGCTTTCTTT.

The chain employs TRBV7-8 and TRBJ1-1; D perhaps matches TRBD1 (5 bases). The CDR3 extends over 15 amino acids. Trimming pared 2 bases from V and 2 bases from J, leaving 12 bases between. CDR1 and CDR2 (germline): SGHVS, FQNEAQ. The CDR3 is CASSLSWGVNTEAFF. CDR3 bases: TGTGCCAGCAGCTTATCTTGGGGCGTTAACACTGAAGCTTTCTTT.